The entry below describes one T cell receptor (beta chain). The source of the sample is a study of blood T cell repertoires in COVID-19. Study in general: Sources were T cells, B-cell-depleted T cells, or PBMCs; the material itself was cDNA or gDNA.

Original data processing: How many nucleated cells were present was estimated from reference gene primer amplification. The repertoire was sequenced with immunoSEQ multiplex PCR; TCRdb's copy has only in-frame clones and lacks some. That table furnishes V, J and clone size, whereas the DNA furnished D and trimming. The repertoire holds 250,000 or so clones, with around 86% as singletons. In germline, CDR1 is ENHRY, CDR2 SYGVKD. Trimming shortened V by 6 bases and J by 5 bases, and 13 bases separated the two germline ends. The CDR3 is 13 residues long. The chain is built from TRBV10-3 and TRBJ1-2; D is possibly TRBD1 (5 bases). The sequencing input was peripheral blood. This TCR came from a woman under 40 with active or convalescent COVID-19. The CDR3 region has the DNA TGTGCCATCAGCGGGGGTTATTCATATGGCTACACCTTC. Amino acids: CAISGGYSYGYTF.